This T cell receptor beta chain was found in a study of Ad26.COV2.S vaccination and SARS-CoV-2 variants. In the study overall: Recipients of Ad26.COV2.S got it intramuscularly, once or twice 56 days apart.

Treatment defined: roughly 19 received Ad26.COV2.S at low or high dose, single or two shots; about 5 received placebo; per-sample allocation not given. Material that was analyzed had been drawn on day 63 after the first vaccine or placebo injection. Aged 18-55 years, donor was enrolled in Boston in about 2020. The study, taken as a whole, reports: Substantial breadth in spike-specific CD8+ and CD4+ T cell responses was reportedly seen after vaccination.

The length of the CDR3 is 20 residues. Germline loops: CDR1 PRHDT, CDR2 FYEKMQ (reference sequence). V was trimmed by 2 bases and J by 1 base, leaving 23 bases between them. Some clones are missing from TCRdb's copy, which holds only in-frame ones; the method was immunoSEQ multiplex PCR. The table includes roughly 380,000 clones, approximately 85% detected once. On this clone: Its antigen is not known.

The sample was peripheral blood, taken in a trial of Ad26.COV2.S vaccine versus placebo. This chain joins TRBV13 and TRBJ2-2; tentatively, D is TRBD2 (6 bases). The sequence was obtained from a person aged 18-60 years who received the Ad26.COV2.S COVID-19 vaccine or a placebo. The CDR3 here is CASSLKYGFLMRGNTGELFF. The CDR3 DNA reads as TGTGCCAGCAGCTTAAAGTACGGGTTCCTGATGCGGGGGAACACCGGGGAGCTGTTTTTT.